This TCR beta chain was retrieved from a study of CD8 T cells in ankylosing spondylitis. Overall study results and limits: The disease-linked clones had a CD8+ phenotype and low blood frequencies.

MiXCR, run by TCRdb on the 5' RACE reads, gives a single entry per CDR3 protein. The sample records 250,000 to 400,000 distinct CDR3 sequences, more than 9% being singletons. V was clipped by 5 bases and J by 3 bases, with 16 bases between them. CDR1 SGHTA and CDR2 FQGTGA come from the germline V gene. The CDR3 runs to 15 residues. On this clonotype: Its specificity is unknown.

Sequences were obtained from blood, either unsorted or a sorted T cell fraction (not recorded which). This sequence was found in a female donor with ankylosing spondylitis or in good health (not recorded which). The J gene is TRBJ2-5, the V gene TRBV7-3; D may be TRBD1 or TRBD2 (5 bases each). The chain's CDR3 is CASSPGPNPKETQYF. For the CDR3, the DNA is TGTGCCAGCAGCCCGGGGCCCAACCCTAAAGAGACCCAGTACTTC. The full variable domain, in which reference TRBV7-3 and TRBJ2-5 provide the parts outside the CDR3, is GAGVSQTPSNKVTEKGKYVELRCDPISGHTALYWYRQSLGQGPEFLIYFQGTGAADDSGLPNDRFFAVRPEGSVSTLKIQRTERGDSAVYLCASSPGPNPKETQYFGPGTRLLVL.